What follows are 25 T cell receptor beta chains derived from one specimen sequenced in a study of T cell responses to AZD1222 COVID-19 vaccine. Sequencing was performed with immunoSEQ multiplex PCR; in TCRdb, only in-frame clones are kept and a portion is missing. In the table there are about 92,000 clones, roughly 90% of which are singletons. The material sequenced was peripheral blood, taken on day 0 of AZD1222 vaccination. These receptors were collected from an adult in good health.

The rearrangement links TRBV27 to TRBJ2-7; no definite D call. Germline V gives CDR1 MNHEY, CDR2 SMNVEV (reference sequence). This CDR3 spans 15 amino acids. V was trimmed by 0 bases and J by 4 bases, leaving 13 bases between them. CDR3 DNA: TGTGCCAGCAGTTTATCCACCGGGCTACGATACGAGCAGTACTTC. It translates to CASSLSTGLRYEQYF.

In DNA, the CDR3 is TGTGCCAGCAGTTTATCAGGGGTCGAGACCCAGTACTTC. Translation gives CASSLSGVETQYF. The rearrangement links TRBV12-3 or TRBV12-4 to TRBJ2-5; possible D gene TRBD1, 6 bases. V lost 2 bases and J lost 5, with 9 bases in between. CDR3 length equals 13 residues.

This clone showed up just a few times. The chain recombines TRBV6-2 or TRBV6-3 with TRBJ2-7, with 7 nucleotides matching TRBD2. The CDR3 is 16 residues long. V lost 2 bases and J lost 0; bases outside the gene matches: 7. CDR1 and CDR2 (germline): MNHEY, SVGEGT. CDR3 bases: TGTGCCAGCAGTTACGGTGCTGGCGGGAGCTCCTACGAGCAGTACTTC. Its translation is CASSYGAGGSSYEQYF.

V gene TRBV6-5 combines with J gene TRBJ1-1, with 7 bases fitting TRBD1. The V gene's germline CDR1 is MNHEY and CDR2 SVGAGI. The CDR3 is 13 amino acids. V lost 9 bases to trimming and J lost 1 base; unmatched junction nucleotides: 5. CDR3 DNA sequence: TGTGCCAGTCGCAGGGACAGGAACACTGAAGCTTTCTTT. This sequence encodes CASRRDRNTEAFF.

The rearrangement uses TRBV3-1 (or the pseudogene TRBV3-2) and TRBJ2-2; D gene ambiguous. Germline loops: CDR1 LGHDT, CDR2 YNNKEL (reference sequence). V lost 5 bases to trimming and J lost 6 bases, with 10 bases between them. The CDR3 contains 13 residues. CDR3 amino acids: CASSSQLAGELFF. CDR3 in DNA: TGTGCCAGCAGCTCCCAGCTGGCCGGGGAGCTGTTTTTT.

The V call is TRBV2, the J call TRBJ1-2; 7 bases are shared with TRBD1. CDR3 length equals 12 residues. V shed 6 bases, J shed 8 bases, and the junction held 6 bases outside the gene matches. The germline gives CDR1 SNHLY, CDR2 FYNNEI. Here the CDR3 reads CASRETGKGYTF. DNA of the CDR3: TGTGCCAGCAGGGAGACAGGGAAAGGCTACACCTTC.

The chain is built from TRBV19 and TRBJ2-1; the D call may be TRBD1 or TRBD2 (5 bases each). The ends were cut back, 6 bases at V and 5 bases at J, with 11 bases in the middle. The CDR3 runs 13 residues. Germline loops: CDR1 LNHDA, CDR2 SQIVND (reference sequence). The CDR3 here is CASRELGDNEQFF. DNA of the CDR3: TGTGCCAGTAGGGAACTGGGGGACAATGAGCAGTTCTTC. Complete variable domain (other parts from reference TRBV19 and TRBJ2-1): DGGITQSPKYLFRKEGQNVTLSCEQNLNHDAMYWYRQDPGQGLRLIYYSQIVNDFQKGDIAEGYSVSREKKESFPLTVTSAQKNPTAFYLCASRELGDNEQFFGPGTRLTVL.

The V call is TRBV6-2 or TRBV6-3, the J call TRBJ2-1; TRBD2 aligns across 8 bases. The CDR3 sequence is 16 residues long. V lost 6 bases to trimming and J lost 1 base; unmatched junction nucleotides: 8. CDR1 MNHEY and CDR2 SVGEGT come from the germline V gene. The CDR3 region is CASSPRGGRSYNEQFF. DNA of the CDR3: TGTGCCAGCAGCCCACGGGGGGGTCGGTCCTACAATGAGCAGTTCTTC.

The rearrangement links TRBV4-1 to TRBJ1-5; D unresolved. The V gene's germline CDR1 is MGHRA and CDR2 YSYEKL. This CDR3 has 16 amino acids. Trimming took off 5 bases at V and 1 base at J, with 15 bases between the two ends. The CDR3 DNA is TGCGCCAGCAGCACGACGGAAGGTCACAGCAATCAGCCCCAGCATTTT. It is translated as CASSTTEGHSNQPQHF.

In its sample, this clone was seen once. The chain uses TRBV6-5 and TRBJ1-5; a weak D match, TRBD1 (5 bases). The CDR3 consists of 13 residues. Germline assignment: CDR1 MNHEY and CDR2 SVGAGI. V dropped 7 bases and J dropped 1 base, with 8 bases sitting between them. This chain's CDR3 is CASNRQSNQPQHF. CDR3 coding DNA: TGTGCCAGCAATAGACAGAGCAATCAGCCCCAGCATTTT.

This clone was picked up a small number of times. The chain employs TRBV5-1 and TRBJ2-6; 10 bases map to TRBD1. V was pared by 3 bases and J by 0 bases, with 6 bases of the junction left unmatched. In germline, CDR1 is SGHRS, CDR2 YFSETQ. CDR3 size: 18 residues. The CDR3 region is CASSSGGTGASGANVLTF. The CDR3 DNA reads as TGCGCCAGCAGCTCCGGGGGGACAGGGGCCTCTGGGGCCAACGTCCTGACTTTC.

The V and J genes are TRBV6-2 or TRBV6-3 and TRBJ2-7; 11 bases are shared with TRBD1. The CDR3 is 14 amino acids. V was clipped by 4 bases and J by 3 bases; unmatched bases: 2. CDR1 and CDR2 (germline): MNHEY, SVGEGT. The DNA for the CDR3 is TGTGCCAGCAGTTCGGGGACAGGGGGCTACGAGCAGTACTTC. It translates to CASSSGTGGYEQYF.

This clone appeared once. V is TRBV11-2 and J is TRBJ2-2, with TRBD1 matching 8 bases. The CDR3 extends over 16 amino acids. V gave up 5 bases and J gave up 3 bases; unmatched junction bases: 8. The germline V gene encodes CDR1 SGHAT and CDR2 FQNNGV. The CDR3, as DNA: TGTGCCAGCAGCATCTGGGCAGGGGGCGACACCGGGGAGCTGTTTTTT. Protein: CASSIWAGGDTGELFF. Drawing the rest from reference TRBV11-2 and TRBJ2-2, the complete variable domain is EAGVAQSPRYKIIEKRQSVAFWCNPISGHATLYWYQQILGQGPKLLIQFQNNGVVDDSQLPKDRFSAERLKGVDSTLKIQPAKLEDSAVYLCASSIWAGGDTGELFFGEGSRLTVL.

The genes are TRBV7-2 and TRBJ2-1; D call uncertain. Germline V lookup: CDR1 SGHTA, CDR2 FQGNSA. The CDR3 runs 13 residues. Deletions cut 3 bases from V and 8 bases from J, with 11 bases between. The CDR3 sequence: CASSFPGSHEQFF. The DNA of the CDR3 is TGTGCCAGCAGCTTTCCCGGGTCCCATGAGCAGTTCTTC. Full variable domain (remainder filled in from reference TRBV7-2 and TRBJ2-1): GAGVSQSPSNKVTEKGKDVELRCDPISGHTALYWYRQSLGQGLEFLIYFQGNSAPDKSGLPSDRFSAERTGGSVSTLTIQRTQQEDSAVYLCASSFPGSHEQFFGPGTRLTVL.

The V gene is TRBV3-1 (or the pseudogene TRBV3-2), the J gene TRBJ2-5, with D unclear. Between the trimmed V and J ends, which lost 7 bases and 4 bases, there was a span of 7 bases. Germline V gene sequence: CDR1 LGHDT, CDR2 YNNKEL (reference sequence). The CDR3 is 11 amino acids. The CDR3 reads CASTASETQYF. The CDR3 DNA reads as TGTGCCAGCACCGCTTCAGAGACCCAGTACTTC.

The rearrangement joins TRBV7-2 to TRBJ1-1, with D unresolved. Germline V gene data show CDR1 as SGHTA and CDR2 as FQGNSA. This CDR3 is 15 amino acids long. The V gene lost 5 bases and the J gene lost 4 bases, with 17 bases spanning the gap. The DNA for the CDR3 is TGTGCCAGCAGCCCCCCAAACGGGAAGGGCACTGAAGCTTTCTTT. Translated, it gives CASSPPNGKGTEAFF. Full variable domain (remainder filled in from reference TRBV7-2 and TRBJ1-1): GAGVSQSPSNKVTEKGKDVELRCDPISGHTALYWYRQSLGQGLEFLIYFQGNSAPDKSGLPSDRFSAERTGGSVSTLTIQRTQQEDSAVYLCASSPPNGKGTEAFFGQGTRLTVV.

The rearrangement links TRBV30 to TRBJ2-5, with D unclear. The CDR3 covers 12 residues. Germline V lookup: CDR1 GTSNPN, CDR2 SVGIG (reference sequence). Between the trimmed V and J ends, which lost 3 bases and 0 bases, there was a span of 5 bases. CDR3 sequence (DNA): TGTGCCTGGAGCTGGGACCAAGAGACCCAGTACTTC. This codes for CAWSWDQETQYF.

The V and J genes are TRBV6-5 and TRBJ1-4; D remains ambiguous. The germline CDR1 and CDR2 sequences are MNHEY and SVGAGI. This CDR3 spans 13 amino acids. Trimming removed 2 bases from V and 2 bases from J, with 3 bases in between. The CDR3 sequence: CASSYLTNEKLFF. In nucleotides, the CDR3 is TGTGCCAGCAGTTACCTTACTAATGAAAAACTGTTTTTT.

J is TRBJ2-7 and V is TRBV30; 8 bases are shared with TRBD1. The CDR3 length is 17 residues. V was clipped by 0 bases and J by 3 bases; unmatched bases: 13. Per the germline V gene, CDR1 is GTSNPN and CDR2 is SVGIG (reference sequence). CDR3 DNA sequence: TGTGCCTGGAGTGTTGGGACAGGCTTGGTGGGGGACTACGAGCAGTACTTC. Encoded protein: CAWSVGTGLVGDYEQYF. Supplemented by reference TRBV30 and TRBJ2-7, the full variable domain reads SQTIHQWPATLVQPVGSPLSLECTVEGTSNPNLYWYRQAAGRGLQLLFYSVGIGQISSEVPQNLSASRPQDRQFILSSKKLLLSDSGFYLCAWSVGTGLVGDYEQYFGPGTRLTVT.

V gene TRBV19 combines with J gene TRBJ1-3; D is perhaps TRBD1 (6 bases). The CDR3 spans 16 residues. Trimming cost V 5 bases and J 0 bases, with 14 bases left between them. Germline lookup yields CDR1 LNHDA and CDR2 SQIVND (reference sequence). The chain's CDR3 is CASSSPGHSSGNTIYF. As DNA, the CDR3 is TGTGCCAGTAGTTCGCCGGGACATAGCTCTGGAAACACCATATATTTT.

The V call is TRBV11-3, the J call TRBJ2-3; TRBD1 agrees at 7 bases. V shed 5 bases, J shed 5 bases, and the junction held 10 bases outside the gene matches. Germline CDR1 and CDR2: SGHNT and YENEEA. The length of the CDR3 is 15 residues. The CDR3 loop reads CASSQGNRGEDTQYF. DNA of the CDR3: TGTGCCAGCAGCCAAGGGAACAGGGGAGAAGATACGCAGTATTTT.

The CDR3 loop reads CASSLRGRDTEAFF. The CDR3 nucleotides read TGTGCCAGCAGCTTGCGCGGGCGGGACACTGAAGCTTTCTTT. The chain combines TRBV5-4 with TRBJ1-1, with D hard to call. Germline V gene data show CDR1 as SGHNT and CDR2 as YYREEE (reference sequence). V lost 1 base and J lost 3, with 10 bases in between. CDR3 length equals 14 residues.

This clone was observed a handful of times. The V gene is TRBV5-1, the J gene TRBJ1-5; D is undetermined. The ends were cut back, 2 bases at V and 2 bases at J, with 8 bases in the middle. Germline CDR1 is SGHRS and CDR2 is YFSETQ. The length of the CDR3 is 14 residues. CDR3 nucleotides: TGCGCCAGCAGCTTCGAGGTAGGCAATCAGCCCCAGCATTTT. Encoded protein: CASSFEVGNQPQHF. The variable domain in full, completed from reference TRBV5-1 and TRBJ1-5, reads KAGVTQTPRYLIKTRGQQVTLSCSPISGHRSVSWYQQTPGQGLQFLFEYFSETQRNKGNFPGRFSGRQFSNSRSEMNVSTLELGDSALYLCASSFEVGNQPQHFGDGTRLSIL.

The V and J genes are TRBV2 and TRBJ2-1; D is undetermined. CDR3 length equals 14 residues. CDR1 and CDR2 (germline): SNHLY, FYNNEI. Trimming took 2 bases from V and 8 from J, leaving 13 bases between them. In nucleotides, the CDR3 is TGTGCCAGCAGTGAACTGAGCTGGATAGATGAGCAGTTCTTC. Encoded protein: CASSELSWIDEQFF.

The V gene is TRBV27, the J gene TRBJ2-7; a weak D match, TRBD1 (5 bases). From germline, CDR1 is MNHEY and CDR2 SMNVEV (reference sequence). The V and J ends lost 10 bases and 6 bases respectively, with 19 bases between them. The CDR3 contains 13 residues. CDR3 in amino acids: CATSRVELAEQYF. The DNA for the CDR3 is TGTGCCACCTCCAGGGTTGAGTTAGCCGAGCAGTACTTC.